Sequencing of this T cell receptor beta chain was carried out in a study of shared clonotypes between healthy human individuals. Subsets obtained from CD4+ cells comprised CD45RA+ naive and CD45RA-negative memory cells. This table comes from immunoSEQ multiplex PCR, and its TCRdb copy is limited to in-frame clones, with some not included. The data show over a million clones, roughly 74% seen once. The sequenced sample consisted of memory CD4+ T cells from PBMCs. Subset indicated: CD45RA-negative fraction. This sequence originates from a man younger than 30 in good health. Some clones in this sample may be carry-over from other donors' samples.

The CDR3 loop is CSVRAQGGPADGANVLTF. CDR3 coding DNA: TGCAGCGTTAGGGCCCAAGGAGGCCCCGCTGATGGGGCCAACGTCCTGACTTTC. The chain employs TRBV29-1 and TRBJ2-6, with D tentatively TRBD2 (5 bases). This CDR3 contains 18 residues. Germline V gives CDR1 SQVTM, CDR2 ANQGSEA. V dropped 5 bases and J dropped 3 bases, with 23 bases sitting between them.